The entry below describes one T cell receptor beta chain. This sample was taken from a study of blood T cell repertoires in COVID-19. The repertoire was sequenced with immunoSEQ multiplex PCR; TCRdb's copy has only in-frame clones and lacks some. The repertoire holds approximately 230,000 clones, with about 90% as singletons. Trimming shortened V by 7 bases and J by 2 bases, and 15 bases separated the two germline ends. The germline V gene has CDR1 SGHTA and CDR2 FQGTGA. The CDR3 is 16 amino acids. The sequencing sample was made of peripheral blood. The chain is built from TRBV7-3 and TRBJ2-6, with D perhaps TRBD1 (7 bases). The receptor was isolated from a man older than 75 with acute or convalescent COVID-19. DNA for the CDR3: TGTGCCAGCACCCAGGGGGGCGGGGCTGGGGCCAACGTCCTGACTTTC. Amino acids: CASTQGGGAGANVLTF.